This TCR beta chain was observed in a study of blood T cell repertoires in COVID-19. On the study more broadly: The study drew acute and convalescent COVID-19 samples from the United States, Italy and Spain.

In the authors' methods: Amplification with reference gene primers provided the estimates of nucleated cell counts. Sequencing was performed with immunoSEQ multiplex PCR; in TCRdb, only in-frame clones are kept and a portion is missing. V and J calls and clone size are as listed in that table; D and trimming were resolved from the DNA. The sample holds approximately 250,000 clones, 65% to 90% seen once. Germline lookup yields CDR1 SNHLY and CDR2 FYNNEI. The CDR3 has 17 residues. V gave up 7 bases and J gave up 0 bases; unmatched junction bases: 8. The V and J genes are TRBV2 and TRBJ2-3; 12 positions match TRBD2. The sequence derives from a woman aged 70-85 years with COVID-19, enrolled during active disease. Material: peripheral blood. Here the CDR3 DNA reads TGTGCCAGCACCCTAGCGGGGGGGTTGTCTAGCACAGATACGCAGTATTTT. The encoded protein is CASTLAGGLSSTDTQYF. The full variable domain, completed using reference TRBV2 and TRBJ2-3, is EPEVTQTPSHQVTQMGQEVILRCVPISNHLYFYWYRQILGQKVEFLVSFYNNEISEKSEIFDDQFSVERPDGSNFTLKIRSTKLEDSAMYFCASTLAGGLSSTDTQYFGPGTRLTVL.